This entry lists 28 T cell receptor beta chains sequenced from one sample in a study of blood T cell repertoires in COVID-19. Libraries were prepared by immunoSEQ multiplex PCR; TCRdb keeps only in-frame clonotypes and omits some of them. This table has a few hundred thousand clones, over 80% appearing once. Material: peripheral blood. The receptors derive from a woman between 65 and 79 years old with COVID-19, enrolled during active disease.

This chain connects TRBV28 to TRBJ1-2, with TRBD1 matching 8 bases. V shed 6 bases, J shed 0 bases, and the junction held 6 bases outside the gene matches. CDR1 is MDHEN, CDR2 SYDVKM, per germline. CDR3 size: 15 residues. The CDR3 spells CASRPTGGPNYGYTF. CDR3 coding DNA: TGTGCCAGCAGGCCCACAGGGGGACCTAACTATGGCTACACCTTC.

CDR3 sequence reads: CASSPWGGIQETQYF. CDR3 bases: TGTGCCAGCTCACCATGGGGAGGAATCCAAGAGACCCAGTACTTC. This chain links TRBV18 with TRBJ2-5; perhaps TRBD2 as D (6 bases). V dropped 2 bases and J dropped 1 base, with 11 bases sitting between them. This CDR3 comprises 15 residues. CDR1 is KGHSH, CDR2 LQKENI, per germline.

This chain links TRBV27 with TRBJ1-2; 12 bases align to TRBD1. Germline-derived CDR1 and CDR2 are MNHEY and SMNVEV (reference sequence). J gave up 3 bases and V 6 bases, and 8 bases lay outside the gene matches. CDR3 size: 16 residues. DNA of the CDR3: TGTGCCAGCAGCCAGGGACAGGGGGCGCCGTACTATGGCTACACCTTC. Encoded protein: CASSQGQGAPYYGYTF.

The gene calls are TRBV19 and TRBJ1-2, with TRBD1 matching over 8 bases. J lost 5 bases, V lost 3 bases, and 8 bases had no gene match. This CDR3 region has 15 residues. Germline loops: CDR1 LNHDA, CDR2 SQIVND (reference sequence). The CDR3 coding sequence is TGTGCCAGTAGTATTTACCGGGACAGGACTTATGGCTACACCTTC. Protein: CASSIYRDRTYGYTF.

J is TRBJ1-1 and V is TRBV18; 7 bases are a match to TRBD1. Trimming removed 6 bases from V and 1 base from J; junction bases left unmatched: 5. The CDR3 length is 14 residues. Germline values: CDR1 KGHSH, CDR2 LQKENI. The CDR3 DNA sequence: TGTGCCAGCTCGTTCGACAGGGAGAACACTGAAGCTTTCTTT. It codes for CASSFDRENTEAFF.

The genes are TRBV7-9 and TRBJ2-7; 8 bases align to TRBD1. Germline CDR1 SEHNR, CDR2 FQNEAQ (reference sequence). This CDR3 contains 13 residues. Trimming at V came to 3 bases and at J to 7 bases, leaving 5 bases not matched to a gene. The CDR3 nucleotides read TGTGCCAGCAGCTTTACAGGGGGTTGGGAGCAGTACTTC. Its protein is CASSFTGGWEQYF.

The genes are TRBV6-2 or TRBV6-3 and TRBJ1-2, with 9 bases aligning to TRBD1. The CDR3 is 14 amino acids. Germline CDR1 is MNHEY and CDR2 is SVGEGT. After removal of 1 base from V and 7 bases from J, the junction contained 4 bases not matched to a gene. CDR3 loop: CASSYLGQGGGYTF. The CDR3 coding sequence is TGTGCCAGCAGTTACTTGGGACAGGGTGGTGGCTACACCTTC.

The CDR3 reads CASSPGQVYGYTF. In nucleotides, the CDR3 is TGCGCCAGCAGCCCGGGACAGGTCTATGGCTACACCTTC. The chain joins TRBV5-1 to TRBJ1-2; 8 bases are a match to TRBD1. This CDR3 is 13 amino acids long. The J segment lost 4 bases and the V segment lost 4 bases, leaving 3 bases of the junction unmatched. Germline assignment: CDR1 SGHRS and CDR2 YFSETQ.

The chain carries TRBV7-2 and TRBJ2-2; D unresolved. This CDR3 contains 15 residues. The V and J ends lost 0 bases and 6 bases respectively, with 11 bases between them. Looked up from germline, CDR1 is SGHTA and CDR2 is FQGNSA. CDR3 protein: CASSLAHGMPGELFF. Here the CDR3 DNA reads TGTGCCAGCAGCTTAGCACATGGTATGCCCGGGGAGCTGTTTTTT. Supplemented by reference TRBV7-2 and TRBJ2-2, the full variable domain reads GAGVSQSPSNKVTEKGKDVELRCDPISGHTALYWYRQSLGQGLEFLIYFQGNSAPDKSGLPSDRFSAERTGGSVSTLTIQRTQQEDSAVYLCASSLAHGMPGELFFGEGSRLTVL.

The genes are TRBV7-9 and TRBJ2-7; D gene unclear. The CDR3 has 15 residues. Germline V gene data show CDR1 as SEHNR and CDR2 as FQNEAQ (reference sequence). V lost 8 bases, J lost 1 base, and 18 bases lay in between. CDR3 amino acids: CASETVPTGSYEQYF. Here the CDR3 DNA reads TGTGCCAGCGAGACTGTTCCTACCGGGTCCTACGAGCAGTACTTC.

The V gene is TRBV30, the J gene TRBJ1-2, with 7 bases that match TRBD1. The CDR3 has 13 amino acids. Germline CDR1 GTSNPN, CDR2 SVGIG (reference sequence). V lost 2 bases and J lost 8; bases outside the gene matches: 8. The CDR3 nucleotides are TGTGCCTGGAGTCCAACAGGGGTTAGAGGCTACACCTTC. It specifies CAWSPTGVRGYTF.

The V and J genes are TRBV19 and TRBJ2-1; TRBD1 might be the D (5 bases). V was pared by 1 base and J by 10 bases, with 14 bases between. Germline V gives CDR1 LNHDA, CDR2 SQIVND (reference sequence). CDR3 length: 14 amino acids. The CDR3 region has the DNA TGTGCCAGTAGTATAGGGATAGCCGCAGGGGAGCAGTTCTTC. This gives the protein CASSIGIAAGEQFF.

CDR3 amino acids: CASSDPGQGNYGYTF. The CDR3, as DNA: TGTGCCAGCAGTGATCCGGGACAGGGGAACTATGGCTACACCTTC. The chain combines TRBV25-1 with TRBJ1-2, with TRBD1 matching 10 bases. Per the germline V gene, CDR1 is MGHDK and CDR2 is SYGVNS. V was pared by 3 bases and J by 2 bases, with 3 bases of the junction left unmatched. This CDR3 has 15 amino acids.

The chain combines TRBV5-1 with TRBJ2-3; 11 nucleotides agree with TRBD2. CDR1 is SGHRS and CDR2 is YFSETQ in the germline V gene. V lost 1 base, J lost 5 bases, and 6 bases stayed unmatched. The CDR3 totals 16 residues. CDR3 amino acids: CASSLLAGGGIDTQYF. In DNA form, the CDR3 reads TGCGCCAGCAGCTTGCTAGCGGGAGGCGGAATAGATACGCAGTATTTT.

V is TRBV6-5 and J is TRBJ2-2, with 7 bases identical to TRBD1. CDR3 length: 13 residues. Germline loops: CDR1 MNHEY, CDR2 SVGAGI. V was clipped by 6 bases and J by 4 bases; unmatched bases: 2. This chain's CDR3 is CASSTGVTGELFF. The CDR3 region has the DNA TGTGCCAGCAGCACAGGGGTCACCGGGGAGCTGTTTTTT.

This chain links TRBV20-1 with TRBJ1-1; the match to TRBD1 covers 9 bases. V lost 3 bases and J lost 0; bases outside the gene matches: 5. Germline loops: CDR1 DFQATT, CDR2 SNEGSKA (reference sequence). The CDR3 runs 15 residues. The CDR3 loop reads CSASPGTGLNTEAFF. Here the CDR3 DNA reads TGCAGTGCTAGTCCCGGGACAGGGTTGAACACTGAAGCTTTCTTT.

The V call is TRBV21-1, the J call TRBJ1-2; the D call TRBD1 from the table was never checked on the DNA. TRBV21-1 is noted as a pseudogene. This CDR3 is 16 amino acids long. CDR3 region: CASSIRTGRANYGYTF. In nucleotides, the CDR3 is TGTGCCAGCAGCATCCGGACAGGGAGAGCTAACTATGGCTACACCTTC.

V is TRBV19 and J is TRBJ1-2; D may be TRBD1 (6 bases). CDR3 length: 13 residues. The germline V gene has CDR1 LNHDA and CDR2 SQIVND (reference sequence). Trimming shortened V by 1 base and J by 6 bases, and 9 bases separated the two germline ends. This CDR3 is CASSIVAGDGYTF. In DNA form, the CDR3 reads TGTGCCAGTAGTATAGTCGCAGGGGATGGCTACACCTTC.

This clone has just one count. The chain joins TRBV5-1 to TRBJ2-7; the D gene is possibly TRBD2 (5 bases). The V gene's germline CDR1 is SGHRS and CDR2 YFSETQ. Trimming left V 0 bases short and J 2 bases short, with 9 bases between. The CDR3 is 14 amino acids. The CDR3 protein is CASSLAGVPYEQYF. CDR3 DNA: TGCGCCAGCAGCTTGGCCGGGGTCCCCTACGAGCAGTACTTC.

Here the CDR3 DNA reads TGTGCCAGCAGTGGGGACAGAGTTAATGAAAAACTGTTTTTT. The encoded protein is CASSGDRVNEKLFF. J is TRBJ1-4 and V is TRBV2; 7 bases map to TRBD1. Trimming cost V 4 bases and J 4 bases; bases outside gene matches: 3. Germline loops: CDR1 SNHLY, CDR2 FYNNEI. This CDR3 contains 14 residues. The complete variable domain, with remaining parts taken from reference TRBV2 and TRBJ1-4, reads EPEVTQTPSHQVTQMGQEVILRCVPISNHLYFYWYRQILGQKVEFLVSFYNNEISEKSEIFDDQFSVERPDGSNFTLKIRSTKLEDSAMYFCASSGDRVNEKLFFGSGTQLSVL.

The J gene is TRBJ2-5, the V gene TRBV11-3; a possible D gene is TRBD2 (6 bases). The CDR3 extends over 16 amino acids. Trimming pared 1 base from V and 4 bases from J, leaving 16 bases between. The germline gives CDR1 SGHNT, CDR2 YENEEA. CDR3 residues: CASSLVGGIAGETQYF. DNA for the CDR3: TGTGCCAGCAGCTTAGTTGGGGGGATAGCAGGAGAGACCCAGTACTTC.

CDR3 nucleotides: TGTGCCACCAGCAGAGGTGGACTAGCGGCGACCTACGAGCAGTACTTC. Translated, it gives CATSRGGLAATYEQYF. The chain links TRBV15 to TRBJ2-7; 10 bases align to TRBD2. The CDR3 has 16 amino acids. Germline CDR1 LNHNV, CDR2 YYDKDF (reference sequence). The trim removed 1 base at V and 2 bases at J, leaving 5 bases unmatched.

The count of this clone is one. The chain uses TRBV27 and TRBJ1-2; D might be TRBD1 (5 bases). Trimming shortened V by 4 bases and J by 4 bases, and 13 bases separated the two germline ends. The CDR3 totals 14 residues. Germline lookup yields CDR1 MNHEY and CDR2 SMNVEV (reference sequence). The CDR3 DNA reads TGTGCCAGCAGTTCGCTCAGAGACAGCTATGGCTACACCTTC. Translation gives CASSSLRDSYGYTF.

CDR3: CASSSNSGSGGYF. The CDR3 DNA reads TGTGCCAGCAGCTCGAATAGCGGGAGTGGTGGTTATTTT. This rearrangement joins TRBV5-4 to TRBJ2-3, with 9 bases aligning to TRBD2. The junction had 11 bases not matched to a gene; V was cut back by 3 bases and J by 15 bases. CDR3 length: 13 amino acids. Germline CDR1 reads SGHNT; CDR2 reads YYREEE (reference sequence).

J is TRBJ1-4 and V is TRBV9, with 7 bases identical to TRBD1. In germline, CDR1 is SGDLS, CDR2 YYNGEE. With V trimmed by 0 bases and J by 8 bases, 7 bases remained unmatched. The CDR3 extends over 15 amino acids. The DNA for the CDR3 is TGTGCCAGCAGCGTAGATCAGGGGGGAGAGGAAAAACTGTTTTTT. Translated: CASSVDQGGEEKLFF.

The rearrangement links TRBV2 to TRBJ1-3; tentatively, D is TRBD1 (6 bases). The germline V and J ends were trimmed by 8 bases and 0 bases, with 11 bases remaining between them. Germline V gives CDR1 SNHLY, CDR2 FYNNEI. The CDR3 length is 14 residues. The CDR3 loop reads CASGQQHSGNTIYF. The CDR3 DNA is TGTGCCAGCGGACAGCAACACTCTGGAAACACCATATATTTT.

The CDR3 is CAISDGTSGRGETQYF. In nucleotides, the CDR3 is TGTGCCATCAGTGATGGGACTAGCGGGAGAGGGGAGACCCAGTACTTC. The chain is built from TRBV10-3 and TRBJ2-5, with TRBD2 identical over 14 bases. Germline CDR1 reads ENHRY; CDR2 reads SYGVKD. The trim removed 3 bases at V and 5 bases at J, leaving 5 bases unmatched. This CDR3 region has 16 residues.

The chain combines TRBV10-3 with TRBJ2-5; a possible D gene is TRBD2 (6 bases). Per the germline V gene, CDR1 is ENHRY and CDR2 is SYGVKD. This CDR3 is 13 amino acids long. V lost 3 bases and J 5 bases, leaving 10 bases between the germline ends. The CDR3 DNA reads TGTGCCATCAGTGATCGGGGGAGCGAGACCCAGTACTTC. Translated: CAISDRGSETQYF.